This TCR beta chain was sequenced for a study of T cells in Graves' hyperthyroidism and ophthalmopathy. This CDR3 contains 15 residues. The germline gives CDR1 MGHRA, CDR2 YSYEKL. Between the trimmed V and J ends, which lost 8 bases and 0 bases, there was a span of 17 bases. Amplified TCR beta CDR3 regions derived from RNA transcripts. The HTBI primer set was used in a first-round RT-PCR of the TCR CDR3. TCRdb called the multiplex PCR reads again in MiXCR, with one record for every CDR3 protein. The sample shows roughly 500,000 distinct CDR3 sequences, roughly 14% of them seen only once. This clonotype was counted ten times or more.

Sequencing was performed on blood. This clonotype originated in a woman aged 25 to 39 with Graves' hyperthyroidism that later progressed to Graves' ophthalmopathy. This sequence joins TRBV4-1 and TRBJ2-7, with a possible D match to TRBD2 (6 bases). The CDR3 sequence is CASGPRAGISYEQYF. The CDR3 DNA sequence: TGCGCCAGCGGCCCGAGGGCGGGGATCTCCTACGAGCAGTACTTC.